This T cell receptor (beta chain) appears in the sequencing data of a study of spatial heterogeneity in lung cancer. Only a few counts were recorded for this clonotype. TCRdb redid the calling of the 5' RACE reads with MiXCR, one entry per CDR3 protein. The profile covers fewer than 12,000 distinct CDR3 sequences, with around 9.4% appearing a single time and 20% to 30% taken by the ten largest. This CDR3 region has 14 residues. Trimming shortened V by 2 bases and J by 4 bases, and 10 bases separated the two germline ends. The time point was: sample taken at primary tumor resection. The sequenced material consisted of unsorted whole RNA from tumor, nontumor lung or frozen PBMC.

The sample was PBMCs, taken at surgery. The source of this sequence is a male donor with early-stage non-small cell lung cancer. The rearrangement joins TRBV23-1 to TRBJ2-3; the D gene is possibly TRBD2 (6 bases). TRBV23-1 is reported as an ORF; its role is uncertain. DNA for the CDR3: TGCGCCAGCAGTCAAGGGGGAGGCGCAGATACGCAGTATTTT. Translating it yields CASSQGGGADTQYF.